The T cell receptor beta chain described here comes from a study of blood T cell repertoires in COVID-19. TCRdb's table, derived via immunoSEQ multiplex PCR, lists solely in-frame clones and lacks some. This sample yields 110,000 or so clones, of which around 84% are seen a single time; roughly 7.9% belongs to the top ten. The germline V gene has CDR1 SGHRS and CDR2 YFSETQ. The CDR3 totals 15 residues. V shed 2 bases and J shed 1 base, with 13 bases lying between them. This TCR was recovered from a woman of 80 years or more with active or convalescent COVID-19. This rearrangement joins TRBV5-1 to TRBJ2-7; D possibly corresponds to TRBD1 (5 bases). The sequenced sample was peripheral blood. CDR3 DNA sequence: TGCGCCAGCAGCTTCCTTTCAGGGTTTTCCTACGAGCAGTACTTC. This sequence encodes CASSFLSGFSYEQYF. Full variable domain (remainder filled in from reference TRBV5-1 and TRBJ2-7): KAGVTQTPRYLIKTRGQQVTLSCSPISGHRSVSWYQQTPGQGLQFLFEYFSETQRNKGNFPGRFSGRQFSNSRSEMNVSTLELGDSALYLCASSFLSGFSYEQYFGPGTRLTVT.